The clone carrying this T cell receptor (beta chain) was picked up one time. During its preparation, the TCRbeta library received unique molecular identifiers. Via MiXCR, TCRdb re-called the PCR reads, giving one row per CDR3 protein. The data show approximately 150,000 distinct CDR3 sequences, 7.5% to 9% seen once. This sample stems from a study of T-cell reconstitution after alpha-beta-depleted transplantation in children. CDR3 length equals 13 residues. The ends were cut back, 3 bases at V and 6 bases at J, with 9 bases in the middle. The source was PBMCs, mostly from graft donor cells, collected 180 days after TCRalphabeta/CD19-depleted stem cell transplant. The V and J genes are TRBV12-3 or TRBV12-4 and TRBJ1-5; D unclear. The sequence came from a female patient aged 2-10 years who had a stem cell transplant for congenital amegakaryocytic thrombocytopenia, so the T cells may come from the graft donor. The CDR3 DNA reads as TGTGCCAGCAGTTTCTTTCGAGGTCAGCCCCAGCATTTT. The encoded protein is CASSFFRGQPQHF.